Listed below are T cell receptor beta chains from one sample, sequenced in a study of T cell responses to AZD1222 COVID-19 vaccine. Profiled with immunoSEQ multiplex PCR; TCRdb holds only in-frame clones, not every one. The sample includes some 130,000 clones, roughly 87% of them seen just once. The sample here was peripheral blood, taken 28 days after the second AZD1222 dose. The origin of the receptors is an adult who received the AZD1222 COVID-19 vaccine. CDR3s include the opening cysteine and the closing phenylalanine or tryptophan. The D gene is left open where the match is weak. A clone size is listed for some rows: how often the clone was seen (once, few, many), or a class if it is expanded.

D gene,CDR3 length,clone size,J gene,V gene,CDR3 DNA,CDR3 protein
NA,15,NA,TRBJ1-2,TRBV10-2,TGCGCCAGCAGTGATTACAGGCGAATCAACTATGGCTACACCTTC,CASSDYRRINYGYTF
NA,15,NA,TRBJ1-1,TRBV7-9,TGTGCCAGCAGCTTAGCTCCCCCGAGGGTCACTGAAGCTTTCTTT,CASSLAPPRVTEAFF
TRBD1,15,NA,TRBJ1-5,TRBV4-1,TGCGCCAGCAGCCAGGGGGACAGGAGCAATCAGCCCCAGCATTTT,CASSQGDRSNQPQHF
NA,14,NA,TRBJ1-2,TRBV6-5,TGTGCCAGCAGTAAACCAGACAGAGTTTATGGCTACACCTTC,CASSKPDRVYGYTF
NA,16,NA,TRBJ1-6,TRBV9,TGTGCCAGCAGCGCCGACAGCTACTATTATAATTCACCCCTCCACTTT,CASSADSYYYNSPLHF
TRBD2,18,NA,TRBJ2-3,TRBV6-6,TGTGCCAGCAGTCGACTAGCGGGAAGGGACCTAGGCCCAGATACGCAGTATTTT,CASSRLAGRDLGPDTQYF
TRBD2,16,once,TRBJ2-7,TRBV27,TGTGCCAGCAGTCGTACGGCTAGCGGGAGCTCCTACGAGCAGTACTTC,CASSRTASGSSYEQYF
NA,14,NA,TRBJ1-1,TRBV3-1/TRBV3-2,TGTGCCAGCAGCAGGACTGGGGGAAGCACTGAAGCTTTCTTT,CASSRTGGSTEAFF
TRBD1,14,NA,TRBJ1-5,TRBV19,TGTGCCAGTAGCATTACAGGGGCGAATCAGCCCCAGCATTTT,CASSITGANQPQHF
NA,17,NA,TRBJ2-6,TRBV11-3,TGTGCCAGCAGCTCGCCGGGACGAAGCTCTGGGGCCAACGTCCTGACTTTC,CASSSPGRSSGANVLTF
TRBD1,20,NA,TRBJ1-5,TRBV19,TGTGCCAGTAGGGTTAAACCCCGGGACAGGGGGCCTTATAGCAATCAGCCCCAGCATTTT,CASRVKPRDRGPYSNQPQHF
NA,12,NA,TRBJ1-3,TRBV10-3,TGTGCCATCTTAACAGGGAGGAACACCATATATTTT,CAILTGRNTIYF
NA,12,NA,TRBJ1-2,TRBV2,TGTGCCAGCGAACAGGAGGAGAATGGCTACACCTTC,CASEQEENGYTF
TRBD2,15,few,TRBJ2-2,TRBV7-7,TGTGCCAGCAGCCGCGGGAGGGCGGACACCGGGGAGCTGTTTTTT,CASSRGRADTGELFF
TRBD1,13,NA,TRBJ1-2,TRBV4-2,TGTGCCAGCAGCCAAGGGGACAGGGATGGCTACACCTTC,CASSQGDRDGYTF
TRBD1,16,NA,TRBJ1-1,TRBV3-1/TRBV3-2,TGTGCCAGCAGCCAAAGAGCAGGGGGCTCGGGCACTGAAGCTTTCTTT,CASSQRAGGSGTEAFF
NA,13,NA,TRBJ1-1,TRBV30,TGTGCCTGGAGTGTAGGTGGGAACACTGAAGCTTTCTTT,CAWSVGGNTEAFF
TRBD2,16,NA,TRBJ2-1,TRBV9,TGTGCCAGCAGTAAGACTAGCACCTCCCGCGCGGGTGAGCAGTTCTTC,CASSKTSTSRAGEQFF
NA,14,NA,TRBJ2-7,TRBV5-6,TGTGCCAGCAGCTTGGGACGGGGCTTAAGAGAGCAGTACTTC,CASSLGRGLREQYF
NA,16,NA,TRBJ2-1,TRBV7-9,TGTGCCAGCAGCTTAGCCCCTGGTGGGACCTACAATGAGCAGTTCTTC,CASSLAPGGTYNEQFF
NA,14,NA,TRBJ1-1,TRBV3-1/TRBV3-2,TGTGCCAGCAGCCACCATGGGGCCGGTACTGAAGCTTTCTTT,CASSHHGAGTEAFF
NA,15,NA,TRBJ2-2,TRBV9,TGTGCCAGCAGCCGAGGATCCTCGAACACCGGGGAGCTGTTTTTT,CASSRGSSNTGELFF
NA,13,once,TRBJ2-5,TRBV5-1,TGCGCCAGCAGCTTGTACGAGCGGGAGACCCAGTACTTC,CASSLYERETQYF
NA,11,once,TRBJ2-7,TRBV2,TGTGCCAGCAGTGGAGAGTACGAGCAGTACTTC,CASSGEYEQYF
TRBD2,15,NA,TRBJ2-1,TRBV14,TGTGCCAGCAGCCAAGTAAGCGGGAGGGCCAATGAGCAGTTCTTC,CASSQVSGRANEQFF
NA,13,NA,TRBJ1-1,TRBV5-4,TGTGCCAGCAGCTTGCAAAGTGACACTGAAGCTTTCTTT,CASSLQSDTEAFF
TRBD1,12,NA,TRBJ2-1,TRBV12-3/TRBV12-4,TGTGCCAGCAGTTTACAGGGGGCGAAGCAGTTCTTC,CASSLQGAKQFF
TRBD2,16,NA,TRBJ2-1,TRBV3-1/TRBV3-2,TGTGCCAGCAGCCAAAGCGGGGGGGTTCCGAGCGATGAGCAGTTCTTC,CASSQSGGVPSDEQFF
TRBD1,15,few,TRBJ1-2,TRBV5-1,TGCGCCAGCAGCTCGGACGGACAGGGGGCTAGTGGCTACACCTTC,CASSSDGQGASGYTF
NA,14,NA,TRBJ1-2,TRBV19,TGTGCCAGTAGTATAGGGGGGGCGAGCTATGGCTACACCTTC,CASSIGGASYGYTF
NA,13,NA,TRBJ2-3,TRBV7-9,TGTGCCGGACGGGGGACGGGCACAGATACGCAGTATTTT,CAGRGTGTDTQYF
NA,15,NA,TRBJ1-1,TRBV10-3,TGTGCCATCAGTGCGAGGTGGCTAACTGGTACTGAAGCTTTCTTT,CAISARWLTGTEAFF
NA,11,NA,TRBJ2-7,TRBV5-6,TGTGCCAGCAGCCATAGACAGATGCAGTACTTC,CASSHRQMQYF
NA,14,once,TRBJ1-5,TRBV6-5,TGTGCCAGCAGTTACGCAGGGTCAGGGCAGCCCCAGCATTTT,CASSYAGSGQPQHF
NA,14,NA,TRBJ1-2,TRBV4-1,TGCGCCAGCAGCCAAGTCGCGCCGAACTATGGCTACACCTTC,CASSQVAPNYGYTF
NA,17,NA,TRBJ2-7,TRBV4-3,TGCGCCAGCAGCCTTCCTCCTGTGACGGGGAGCTCCTACGAGCAGTACTTC,CASSLPPVTGSSYEQYF
NA,12,NA,TRBJ1-6,TRBV7-3,TGTGCCAGCAGCAACTTTAATTCACCCCTCCACTTT,CASSNFNSPLHF